One and the same sample provided the 2 T cell receptor beta chains below, sequenced in a study of OX40 agonist ivuxolimab in advanced cancers. Here immunoSEQ multiplex PCR was the method, and the copy in TCRdb shows in-frame clones only, minus some. The table shows about 40,000 clones, with approximately 89% occurring only once. Sample: CD4+ or CD8+ T cells sorted from blood, taken in a trial of the OX40 agonist ivuxolimab. Every receptor here comes from an adult with an advanced solid tumor such as melanoma, head and neck, liver or kidney cancer.

As regards this clone: Compared with germline, one end of the junction differs, possibly owing to a read error. The rearrangement uses TRBV29-1 and TRBJ2-7, with TRBD2 identical over 8 bases. Germline CDR1 is SQVTM and CDR2 is ANQGSEA. The CDR3 is 16 residues long. The CDR3 spells CSVEDRGGNAPYEQCF. CDR3 DNA sequence: TGCAGCGTTGAAGATCGGGGGGGGAATGCCCCCTACGAGCAGTGCTTC.

This clone has only one observation. The chain uses TRBV6-6 and TRBJ1-2; the D gene is possibly TRBD1 (5 bases). The CDR3 covers 15 residues. CDR1 and CDR2 from the germline V gene are MNHNY and SVGAGI (reference sequence). The V and J ends lost 2 bases and 5 bases respectively, with 15 bases between them. CDR3 residues: CASSYAQEDAYGYTF. Written as DNA, the CDR3 is TGTGCCAGCAGTTACGCACAGGAGGACGCTTATGGCTACACCTTC.